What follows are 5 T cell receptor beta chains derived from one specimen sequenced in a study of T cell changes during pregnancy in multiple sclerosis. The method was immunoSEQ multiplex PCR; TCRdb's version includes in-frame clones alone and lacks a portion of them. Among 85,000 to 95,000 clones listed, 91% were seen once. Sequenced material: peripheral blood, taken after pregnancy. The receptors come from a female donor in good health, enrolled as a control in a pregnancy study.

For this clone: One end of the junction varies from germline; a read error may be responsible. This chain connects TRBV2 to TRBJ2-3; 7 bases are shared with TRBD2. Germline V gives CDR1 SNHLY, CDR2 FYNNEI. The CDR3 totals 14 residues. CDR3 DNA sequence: TGTGCCAGCAGAAGACGATCGACCGGGACTACCTCTTACTTT. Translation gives CASRRRSTGTTSYF.

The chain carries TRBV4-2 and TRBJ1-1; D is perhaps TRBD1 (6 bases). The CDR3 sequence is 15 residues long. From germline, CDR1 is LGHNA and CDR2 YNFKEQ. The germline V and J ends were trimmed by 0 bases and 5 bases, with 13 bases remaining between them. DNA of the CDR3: TGTGCCAGCAGCCAAGATCTTGGGGGCCGGACTGAAGCTTTCTTT. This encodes CASSQDLGGRTEAFF.

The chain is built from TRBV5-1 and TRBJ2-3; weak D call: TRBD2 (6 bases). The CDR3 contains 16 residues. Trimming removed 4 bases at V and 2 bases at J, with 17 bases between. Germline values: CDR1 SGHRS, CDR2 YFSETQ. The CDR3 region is CASSPWGETYTDTQYF. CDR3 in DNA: TGCGCCAGCAGCCCCTGGGGGGAAACTTACACAGATACGCAGTATTTT.

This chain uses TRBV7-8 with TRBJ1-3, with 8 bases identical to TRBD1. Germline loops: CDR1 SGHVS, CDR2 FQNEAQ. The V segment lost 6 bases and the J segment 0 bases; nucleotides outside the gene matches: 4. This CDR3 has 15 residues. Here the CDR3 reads CASRGQVSSGNTIYF. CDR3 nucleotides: TGTGCCAGCAGGGGACAGGTTAGCTCTGGAAACACCATATATTTT.

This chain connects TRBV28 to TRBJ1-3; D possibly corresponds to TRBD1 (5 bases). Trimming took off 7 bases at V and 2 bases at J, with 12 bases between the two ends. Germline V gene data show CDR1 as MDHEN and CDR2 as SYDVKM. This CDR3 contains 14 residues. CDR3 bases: TGTGCCAGCACCATATGGGGGGCTGGAAACACCATATATTTT. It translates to CASTIWGAGNTIYF. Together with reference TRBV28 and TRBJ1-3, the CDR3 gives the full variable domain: DVKVTQSSRYLVKRTGEKVFLECVQDMDHENMFWYRQDPGLGLRLIYFSYDVKMKEKGDIPEGYSVSREKKERFSLILESASTNQTSMYLCASTIWGAGNTIYFGEGSWLTVV.